Below, 9 T cell receptor beta chains from the same sample are listed, as sequenced in a study of blood T cell repertoires in COVID-19 (dated by TCRdb to 2018 to 2020). Library preparation used the immunoSEQ multiplex PCR assay. The clones in this table, taken by TCRdb from immuneACCESS, are in-frame only. Not every clone is retained; where verified, under half of the shortfall comes from an unresolved V gene, and the cause of the rest is unknown. The sample records 200,000 or so clones, 80% to 90% of which are singletons. The ten largest make up 3.8% of the sample. Sequencing input: PBMCs or T cells enriched from blood (not recorded which). Every receptor here comes from a woman aged 35 to 49 with acute COVID-19.

The chain recombines TRBV24-1 with TRBJ2-1; weak D call: TRBD1 (6 bases). Germline V lookup: CDR1 KGHDR, CDR2 SFDVKD. The CDR3 has 15 residues. Trimming cost V 4 bases and J 10 bases, with 19 bases left between them. In nucleotides, the CDR3 is TGTGCCACCAGTGAACCTGGACAGCCCCTAGGCGAGCAGTTCTTC. Protein: CATSEPGQPLGEQFF.

V gene TRBV19 combines with J gene TRBJ2-3; D is perhaps TRBD1 (7 bases). Trimming cost V 11 bases and J 1 base, with 16 bases left between them. This CDR3 is 14 amino acids long. Germline V lookup: CDR1 LNHDA, CDR2 SQIVND (reference sequence). The CDR3: CAAGGGLGTDTQYF. DNA for the CDR3: TGTGCCGCCGGAGGGGGCCTTGGCACAGATACGCAGTATTTT.

The genes are TRBV2 and TRBJ2-7; D is perhaps TRBD1 (6 bases). The ends were cut back, 6 bases at V and 1 base at J, with 13 bases in the middle. Germline CDR1 reads SNHLY; CDR2 reads FYNNEI. This CDR3 comprises 14 residues. The CDR3 loop reads CASRARDKSYEQYF. The CDR3 DNA sequence: TGTGCCAGCAGAGCCCGGGACAAGTCCTACGAGCAGTACTTC.

V usage is TRBV5-1 and J usage is TRBJ2-3; 8 bases fit TRBD1. V dropped 3 bases and J dropped 2; count of bases not matched to a gene: 5. Germline CDR1 reads SGHRS; CDR2 reads YFSETQ. The CDR3 sequence is 15 residues long. DNA of the CDR3: TGCGCCAGCAGCTCTGGGACAGGTTACACAGATACGCAGTATTTT. Translating gives CASSSGTGYTDTQYF. Full variable domain (missing parts from reference TRBV5-1 and TRBJ2-3): KAGVTQTPRYLIKTRGQQVTLSCSPISGHRSVSWYQQTPGQGLQFLFEYFSETQRNKGNFPGRFSGRQFSNSRSEMNVSTLELGDSALYLCASSSGTGYTDTQYFGPGTRLTVL.

The rearrangement links TRBV7-9 to TRBJ1-2; D unclear. V was cut by 5 bases and J by 8 bases, with 12 bases left in between. CDR1 is SEHNR, CDR2 FQNEAQ, per germline (reference sequence). This CDR3 region has 12 residues. CDR3 nucleotides: TGTGCCAGCAGCCCCTCCCTGGAGGGCTACACCTTC. Amino acid sequence: CASSPSLEGYTF.

This chain uses TRBV3-1 (or the pseudogene TRBV3-2) with TRBJ2-2; D might be TRBD2 (6 bases). The CDR3 has 16 residues. Germline V lookup: CDR1 LGHDT, CDR2 YNNKEL (reference sequence). Trimming removed 5 bases from V and 1 base from J, with 14 bases in between. CDR3 loop: CASSSSTGRNTGELFF. Written as DNA, the CDR3 is TGTGCCAGCAGCTCGTCAACCGGGAGGAACACCGGGGAGCTGTTTTTT.

The chain employs TRBV15 and TRBJ2-1, with D possibly being TRBD1 (6 bases). Germline-derived CDR1 and CDR2 are LNHNV and YYDKDF (reference sequence). Deletions cut 1 base from V and 4 bases from J, with 11 bases between. The CDR3 covers 15 residues. CDR3 DNA sequence: TGTGCCACCAGCAGAGCCGGGACAACTTACAATGAGCAGTTCTTC. Its translation is CATSRAGTTYNEQFF. Based on the CDR3 plus reference TRBV15 and TRBJ2-1, the full variable domain is DAMVIQNPRYQVTQFGKPVTLSCSQTLNHNVMYWYQQKSSQAPKLLFHYYDKDFNNEADTPDNFQSRRPNTSFCFLDIRSPGLGDTAMYLCATSRAGTTYNEQFFGPGTRLTVL.

V and J are TRBV2 and TRBJ1-5; 9 nucleotides match TRBD1. The length of the CDR3 is 15 residues. After removal of 6 bases from V and 4 bases from J, the junction contained 7 bases not matched to a gene. Germline lookup yields CDR1 SNHLY and CDR2 FYNNEI. CDR3 sequence reads: CASRGQGPGNQPQHF. The CDR3 nucleotides are TGTGCCAGCAGGGGACAGGGTCCAGGAAATCAGCCCCAGCATTTT.

This clone was observed once. The CDR3 protein is CASSGGQTNYEQYF. CDR3 DNA sequence: TGTGCCAGCTCAGGGGGACAGACCAACTACGAGCAGTACTTC. The chain is built from TRBV18 and TRBJ2-7; TRBD1 aligns across 7 bases. The CDR3 runs to 14 residues. V shed 5 bases and J 3 bases; nucleotides not matched to a gene: 7. Germline CDR1 and CDR2: KGHSH and LQKENI.